This T cell receptor beta chain was sequenced during a study of T cells in Graves' hyperthyroidism and ophthalmopathy. In its sample, this clonotype was seen many times. The study defined stable Graves' hyperthyroidism as no ophthalmopathy progression within 18 months. Regions amplified from RNA transcripts were the TCR beta CDR3 regions. Researchers ran a first-round RT-PCR on the TCR CDR3 using the HTBI primer set. TCRdb used MiXCR to reprocess the multiplex PCR reads, holding one entry per CDR3 protein. The sample includes hundreds of thousands of distinct CDR3 sequences, about a sixth of them seen just once. CDR1 GTSNPN and CDR2 SVGIG come from the germline V gene (reference sequence). V lost 2 bases and J 3 bases, leaving 9 bases between the germline ends. The CDR3 contains 13 residues.

The chain couples TRBV30 to TRBJ2-3; D might be TRBD2 (5 bases). The sequence was collected from a woman in her twenties or thirties with Graves' hyperthyroidism. What was sequenced was blood. CDR3 region: CAWSFSGTDTQYF. In DNA form, the CDR3 reads TGTGCCTGGAGTTTTTCGGGAACAGATACGCAGTATTTT.